The next 31 T cell receptor beta chains were all read from a single sample in a study of blood T cells in healthy people across ages. A second PCR of about 7 to 12 cycles used a sample-barcoded 5' primer and a J-beta primer mix. Each CDR3 protein gets one entry after TCRdb re-called the 5' RACE reads with MiXCR. Here the sample spans about 1.6 million distinct CDR3 sequences, roughly 32% being singletons. Sequenced: blood. These receptors originate from a woman aged 30 to 39 in good health.

This clonotype was observed many times. This chain's CDR3 is CASSDGGNYGYTF. CDR3 nucleotide sequence: TGCGCCAGCAGTGATGGGGGGAACTATGGCTACACCTTC. The V and J genes are TRBV10-2 and TRBJ1-2; maybe TRBD1 (5 bases). V lost 3 bases to trimming and J lost 2 bases, with 7 bases between them. Per the germline V gene, CDR1 is WSHSY and CDR2 is SAAADI. This CDR3 spans 13 amino acids.

The chain has TRBV27 and TRBJ1-2; D gene uncertain. Germline-derived CDR1 and CDR2 are MNHEY and SMNVEV (reference sequence). The length of the CDR3 is 13 residues. The V end was cut by 5 bases, the J end by 5 bases, with 12 bases between. The CDR3 DNA is TGTGCCAGCAGTCCCGCGCGAGGGTATGGCTACACCTTC. Residues: CASSPARGYGYTF.

The J gene is TRBJ2-5, the V gene TRBV10-3; D is unclear. V was pared by 7 bases and J by 3 bases, with 6 bases between. The CDR3 is 11 residues long. Germline CDR1 and CDR2: ENHRY and SYGVKD. The CDR3 loop reads CAIKSEETQYF. The CDR3 bases are TGTGCCATCAAGAGCGAAGAGACCCAGTACTTC.

Of note for this clonotype: One end of the junction fails to match germline, which may point to a read error. This chain links TRBV7-3 with TRBJ2-1, with 7 bases fitting TRBD2. The germline CDR1 and CDR2 sequences are SGHTA and FQGTGA. The CDR3 has 15 residues. This CDR3 is CASSLLASGYDEQFF. DNA for the CDR3: TGTGCCAGCAGCTTATTGGCTAGCGGCTACGATGAGCAGTTCTTC. The variable domain in full, with the rest retrieved from reference TRBV7-3 and TRBJ2-1, is GAGVSQTPSNKVTEKGKYVELRCDPISGHTALYWYRQSLGQGPEFLIYFQGTGAADDSGLPNDRFFAVRPEGSVSTLKIQRTERGDSAVYLCASSLLASGYDEQFFGPGTRLTVL.

CDR3 sequence (DNA): TGTGCCAGCAGCTTAAGCCTCGGGACAGGGATTCCCTACGAGCAGTACTTC. Residues: CASSLSLGTGIPYEQYF. The rearrangement links TRBV7-9 to TRBJ2-7; 9 positions match TRBD1. The CDR3 is 17 amino acids. CDR1 is SEHNR, CDR2 FQNEAQ, per germline (reference sequence). V gave up 2 bases and J gave up 2 bases; unmatched junction bases: 10.

This clonotype has just a few counts. The CDR3 spells CASSLEGQSSYEQYF. The CDR3 bases are TGCGCCAGCAGCTTGGAAGGGCAGAGCTCCTACGAGCAGTACTTC. The chain has TRBV5-1 and TRBJ2-7; D remains unclear. Germline loops: CDR1 SGHRS, CDR2 YFSETQ. Trimming took off 0 bases at V and 0 bases at J, with 10 bases between the two ends. This CDR3 comprises 15 residues.

In DNA form, the CDR3 reads TGTGCCAGCAGCTCCCCGTGGGGGAGGGGAGGCGATGAAGCTTTCTTT. Protein: CASSSPWGRGGDEAFF. The V and J genes are TRBV7-9 and TRBJ1-1, with D possibly being TRBD1 (5 bases). Between the trimmed V and J ends, which lost 4 bases and 7 bases, there was a span of 22 bases. The germline V gene encodes CDR1 SEHNR and CDR2 FQNEAQ (reference sequence). This CDR3 spans 16 amino acids. The full variable domain, completed using reference TRBV7-9 and TRBJ1-1, is DTGVSQNPRHKITKRGQNVTFRCDPISEHNRLYWYRQTLGQGPEFLTYFQNEAQLEKSRLLSDRFSAERPKGSFSTLEIQRTEQGDSAMYLCASSSPWGRGGDEAFFGQGTRLTVV.

The CDR3 is CSAHTDWYTF. The DNA for the CDR3 is TGCAGTGCTCACACAGATTGGTACACCTTC. The rearrangement joins TRBV20-1 to TRBJ1-2; no clear D gene. Germline lookup yields CDR1 DFQATT and CDR2 SNEGSKA (reference sequence). V was shortened by 5 bases and J by 11 bases, with 12 bases between the two germline ends. The CDR3 loop spans 10 amino acids.

Here the CDR3 reads CASGMGQGKDEQYF. The CDR3, as DNA: TGTGCCAGCGGTATGGGCCAGGGGAAAGACGAGCAGTACTTC. The chain is built from TRBV2 and TRBJ2-7, with D perhaps matching TRBD1 (6 bases). Germline V CDR1 and CDR2: SNHLY, FYNNEI. The CDR3 has 14 amino acids. V was trimmed by 8 bases and J by 5 bases, leaving 19 bases between them.

This clonotype was counted ten times or more. The chain is built from TRBV7-2 and TRBJ2-1, with TRBD2 identical over 12 bases. This CDR3 region has 17 residues. The germline V gene encodes CDR1 SGHTA and CDR2 FQGNSA. The V segment lost 1 base and the J segment 6 bases; nucleotides outside the gene matches: 7. CDR3 loop: CASSLVASGGAGNEQFF. DNA for the CDR3: TGTGCCAGCAGCTTAGTCGCTAGCGGGGGGGCGGGCAATGAGCAGTTCTTC.

This clonotype appeared a few times. The gene calls are TRBV5-1 and TRBJ2-1; no definite D call. The CDR3 runs to 15 residues. The V gene lost 1 base and the J gene lost 6 bases, with 14 bases spanning the gap. Germline V CDR1 and CDR2: SGHRS, YFSETQ. In DNA form, the CDR3 reads TGCGCCAGCAGCTTGAGTCTCAACTCGGGCAATGAGCAGTTCTTC. Amino acid sequence: CASSLSLNSGNEQFF.

This clonotype occurred a few times. The J gene is TRBJ1-2, the V gene TRBV27, with D maybe TRBD1 (6 bases). Looked up from germline, CDR1 is MNHEY and CDR2 is SMNVEV (reference sequence). The CDR3 loop spans 14 amino acids. V shed 5 bases and J shed 2 bases, with 12 bases lying between them. CDR3 sequence (DNA): TGTGCCAGCAGTCCTTTTACAGGGAACTATGGCTACACCTTC. The encoded protein is CASSPFTGNYGYTF.

The chain uses TRBV27 and TRBJ2-7, with D possibly being TRBD2 (6 bases). Per germline, CDR1 MNHEY and CDR2 SMNVEV (reference sequence). V lost 3 bases and J 7 bases, leaving 13 bases between the germline ends. The CDR3 covers 13 residues. For the CDR3, the DNA is TGTGCCAGCAGTTTTCCGGGAGCGAATGAGCAGTACTTC. This translates into CASSFPGANEQYF.

With regard to this clonotype: One junction end does not reproduce the germline sequence, and a read error may be involved. V gene TRBV20-1 combines with J gene TRBJ2-1; D not resolved. Germline CDR1 is DFQATT and CDR2 is SNEGSKA (reference sequence). This CDR3 comprises 13 residues. CDR3 sequence (DNA): TGCAGTGCTAGAGTTGGGCCCTACAATGGGCAGTTCTTC. This sequence encodes CSARVGPYNGQFF.

This clonotype was seen only a few times. The chain carries TRBV5-6 and TRBJ2-3; D is unresolved. V lost 0 bases and J lost 1, with 9 bases in between. CDR3 length: 15 amino acids. Germline values: CDR1 SGHDT, CDR2 YYEEEE. This CDR3 is CASSLGGIGTDTQYF. In DNA form, the CDR3 reads TGTGCCAGCAGCTTGGGAGGTATTGGCACAGATACGCAGTATTTT.

Worth noting for this clonotype: This sequence may be a read error, since a much larger clone differs from it by one base. The chain couples TRBV5-1 to TRBJ2-1, with TRBD2 identical over 7 bases. The CDR3 runs 16 residues. The germline V gene encodes CDR1 SGHRS and CDR2 YFSETQ. In nucleotides, the CDR3 is TGCGCCAGCAGCTTGAGGGCGGGAGTATCCTACGATGAGCAGTTCTTC. The encoded protein is CASSLRAGVSYDEQFF.

This CDR3 is CASSYSPGTGGHYGYTF. DNA for the CDR3: TGTGCCAGCAGTTACTCCCCCGGGACAGGGGGCCACTATGGCTACACCTTC. The V call is TRBV6-5, the J call TRBJ1-2; 12 positions match TRBD1. The CDR3 has 17 amino acids. Germline lookup yields CDR1 MNHEY and CDR2 SVGAGI. Germline trimming cut 0 bases from V and 3 bases from J; bases unmatched to any gene: 5.

This sequence joins TRBV7-9 and TRBJ2-7; 11 bases align to TRBD1. Looked up from germline, CDR1 is SEHNR and CDR2 is FQNEAQ (reference sequence). Trimming took 3 bases from V and 5 from J; bases not matched to a gene: 9. This CDR3 spans 16 amino acids. As DNA, the CDR3 is TGTGCCAGCAGCTTGTTCCGAGGACAGGGGGCCCACGAGCAGTACTTC. It yields the protein CASSLFRGQGAHEQYF.

The CDR3 DNA reads TGTGCCAGCAGCCCTTACGAAGACAGGGGTAACTATGGCTACACCTTC. Translated, it gives CASSPYEDRGNYGYTF. This chain links TRBV7-9 with TRBJ1-2; TRBD1 agrees at 8 bases. Looked up from germline, CDR1 is SEHNR and CDR2 is FQNEAQ (reference sequence). V shed 5 bases and J 1 base; nucleotides not matched to a gene: 9. The CDR3 runs 16 residues. Filled out from reference TRBV7-9 and TRBJ1-2, the complete variable domain reads DTGVSQNPRHKITKRGQNVTFRCDPISEHNRLYWYRQTLGQGPEFLTYFQNEAQLEKSRLLSDRFSAERPKGSFSTLEIQRTEQGDSAMYLCASSPYEDRGNYGYTFGSGTRLTVV.

This clonotype has at least ten counts. The chain uses TRBV10-3 and TRBJ2-7; TRBD1 matches 11 bases. The CDR3 consists of 15 residues. V lost 5 bases and J lost 2; bases outside the gene matches: 5. Germline V CDR1 and CDR2: ENHRY, SYGVKD. The CDR3 DNA is TGTGCCATCAGTCAAGGGGACAGGGGGGCCTACGAGCAGTACTTC. Protein product: CAISQGDRGAYEQYF.

The chain joins TRBV20-1 to TRBJ2-7, with D perhaps matching TRBD2 (5 bases). Germline V gene sequence: CDR1 DFQATT, CDR2 SNEGSKA (reference sequence). Trimming left V 6 bases short and J 6 bases short, with 15 bases between. This CDR3 region has 12 residues. The CDR3 here is CSALASSSEQYF. CDR3 nucleotides: TGCAGTGCCCTAGCATCGAGCTCCGAGCAGTACTTC.

The genes are TRBV27 and TRBJ2-5; unclear D gene. CDR1 MNHEY and CDR2 SMNVEV come from the germline V gene (reference sequence). The CDR3 totals 13 residues. V shed 6 bases and J shed 5 bases, with 13 bases lying between them. CDR3 DNA sequence: TGTGCCAGCAGAAGTAAGTACGAGGAGACCCAGTACTTC. Its translation is CASRSKYEETQYF.

The V call is TRBV27, the J call TRBJ1-6, with D uncertain. V shed 3 bases and J shed 8 bases, with 11 bases lying between them. This CDR3 contains 14 residues. The V gene's germline CDR1 is MNHEY and CDR2 SMNVEV (reference sequence). In DNA form, the CDR3 reads TGTGCCAGCAGTTTTCGGGCAGAACATTCACCCCTCCACTTT. Amino acids: CASSFRAEHSPLHF.

The chain recombines TRBV7-9 with TRBJ1-2, with D uncertain. CDR1 and CDR2 (germline): SEHNR, FQNEAQ (reference sequence). The CDR3 spans 13 residues. The V and J ends lost 1 base and 7 bases respectively, with 10 bases between them. The CDR3 loop reads CASSLVSLFGYTF. CDR3 in DNA: TGTGCCAGCAGCTTAGTTTCCCTGTTTGGCTACACCTTC.

With regard to this clonotype: An end of the junction differs from the germline gene, which may be a read error. This sequence joins TRBV7-9 and TRBJ2-3; 7 bases are a match to TRBD2. Germline V gene data show CDR1 as SEHNR and CDR2 as FQNEAQ (reference sequence). The CDR3 has 15 amino acids. The CDR3 loop is CANSLGSLAADTQYF. As DNA, the CDR3 is TGTGCCAACAGCTTAGGGAGCCTAGCGGCAGATACGCAGTATTTT.

The chain combines TRBV12-3 or TRBV12-4 with TRBJ2-5; 11 positions match TRBD2. The CDR3 loop spans 16 amino acids. The ends lost 1 base at V and 11 bases at J; junction bases unmatched: 12. CDR3 nucleotides: TGTGCCAGCAGTTTAGGTCCTAGCGGGAGGTATAATGAGCAGTACTTC. This gives the protein CASSLGPSGRYNEQYF.

This clonotype was picked up many times. This chain joins TRBV29-1 and TRBJ1-2; 7 bases map to TRBD1. Germline V gene data show CDR1 as SQVTM and CDR2 as ANQGSEA. This CDR3 spans 14 amino acids. After removal of 5 bases from V and 1 base from J, the junction contained 7 bases not matched to a gene. CDR3 DNA: TGCAGCGTTTGGACAGGCGATCTTAACTATGGCTACACCTTC. Translating gives CSVWTGDLNYGYTF.

This clonotype was seen a handful of times. The J gene is TRBJ2-6, the V gene TRBV12-3 or TRBV12-4; D not resolved. The CDR3 has 16 amino acids. Trimming took off 3 bases at V and 0 bases at J, with 9 bases between the two ends. The CDR3 nucleotides are TGTGCCAGCAGTTTTTCTCGGACCTCTGGGGCCAACGTCCTGACTTTC. Translated: CASSFSRTSGANVLTF.

The J gene is TRBJ1-4, the V gene TRBV7-9, with TRBD1 matching 8 bases. Losses at the gene ends were 0 bases for V and 4 bases for J; bases not matched to a gene: 1. This CDR3 spans 15 amino acids. Germline V gene lookup returns CDR1 SEHNR and CDR2 FQNEAQ (reference sequence). CDR3 loop: CASSLATGDNEKLFF. Written as DNA, the CDR3 is TGTGCCAGCAGCTTAGCGACAGGGGATAATGAAAAACTGTTTTTT.

This clonotype was counted ten times or more. The rearrangement joins TRBV24-1 to TRBJ2-3, with D perhaps matching TRBD1 or TRBD2 (6 bases each). The CDR3 runs 14 residues. Germline lookup yields CDR1 KGHDR and CDR2 SFDVKD. V was cut by 5 bases and J by 0 bases, with 8 bases left in between. The chain's CDR3 is CATSGGASTDTQYF. The CDR3 nucleotides are TGTGCCACCAGTGGGGGGGCTAGCACAGATACGCAGTATTTT.

Only a few counts were recorded for this clonotype. The V and J genes are TRBV5-6 and TRBJ2-5, with D perhaps matching TRBD1 (6 bases). The CDR3 sequence is 13 residues long. Germline assignment: CDR1 SGHDT and CDR2 YYEEEE. V gave up 4 bases and J gave up 5 bases, with 12 bases separating them. CDR3 sequence (DNA): TGTGCCAGCAGCGTACAGGGAATCGAGACCCAGTACTTC. It encodes CASSVQGIETQYF.